These T cell receptor beta chains were read from a single sample in a study of cytomegalovirus exposure and HLA in healthy donors. The repertoire was sequenced with immunoSEQ multiplex PCR; TCRdb's copy has only in-frame clones and lacks some. The sample shows 180,000 or so clones, roughly 74% of them seen only once. The sample comprised PBMCs. Receptors were obtained from a female donor in good health and CMV-seronegative. Both conserved end residues are part of each CDR3. The D gene is left open where the match is weak. A row's size may be missing; if present it is once, few, many or a size class.

CDR3aa: CASISGNTGELFF
CDR3nt: TGTGCCAGTATAAGCGGGAACACCGGGGAGCTGTTTTTT
j_gene: TRBJ2-2
v_gene: TRBV6-5
d_gene: .
abundance: .

CDR3aa: CASSLLDTLNTEAFF
CDR3nt: TGTGCCAGCAGCTTACTCGACACATTGAACACTGAAGCTTTCTTT
j_gene: TRBJ1-1
v_gene: TRBV11-2
d_gene: .
abundance: .

CDR3aa: CASSVGTFSYEQYF
CDR3nt: TGTGCCAGCAGCGTGGGGACTTTCTCCTACGAGCAGTACTTC
j_gene: TRBJ2-7
v_gene: TRBV9
d_gene: .
abundance: .

CDR3aa: CASSPNRGGETNEKLFF
CDR3nt: TGCGCCAGCAGCCCCAATAGGGGGGGTGAAACTAATGAAAAACTGTTTTTT
j_gene: TRBJ1-4
v_gene: TRBV4-3
d_gene: .
abundance: .

CDR3aa: CSVDSAGTRGSYEQYF
CDR3nt: TGCAGCGTTGACTCAGCCGGGACAAGAGGCTCCTACGAGCAGTACTTC
j_gene: TRBJ2-7
v_gene: TRBV29-1
d_gene: .
abundance: few

CDR3aa: CASRTGMGGNEQFF
CDR3nt: TGTGCCAGCAGAACAGGGATGGGGGGGAATGAGCAGTTCTTC
j_gene: TRBJ2-1
v_gene: TRBV6-1
d_gene: .
abundance: .

CDR3aa: CASSLQRLDTQYF
CDR3nt: TGTGCCAGCAGCTTACAGCGCCTAGATACGCAGTATTTT
j_gene: TRBJ2-3
v_gene: TRBV7-6
d_gene: .
abundance: few

CDR3aa: CASSPGLKAYEQYF
CDR3nt: TGTGCCAGCAGCCCAGGACTAAAGGCCTACGAGCAGTACTTC
j_gene: TRBJ2-7
v_gene: TRBV13
d_gene: .
abundance: .

CDR3aa: CASRGGERPQHF
CDR3nt: TGTGCCAGCAGGGGAGGGGAAAGGCCCCAGCATTTT
j_gene: TRBJ1-5
v_gene: TRBV6-1
d_gene: .
abundance: .

CDR3aa: CASSLNPRGMNTEAFF
CDR3nt: TGTGCCAGCAGCTTAAACCCTAGAGGGATGAACACTGAAGCTTTCTTT
j_gene: TRBJ1-1
v_gene: TRBV7-3
d_gene: .
abundance: few

CDR3aa: CASSSRQGTNYEQYF
CDR3nt: TGCGCCAGCAGCTCCAGACAGGGGACTAACTACGAGCAGTACTTC
j_gene: TRBJ2-7
v_gene: TRBV5-1
d_gene: .
abundance: once

CDR3aa: CASSSQGTDTQYF
CDR3nt: TGTGCCAGCAGCTCACAGGGCACAGATACGCAGTATTTT
j_gene: TRBJ2-3
v_gene: TRBV11-2
d_gene: .
abundance: .

CDR3aa: CASSRLGTDTQYF
CDR3nt: TGTGCCAGCAGTCGACTAGGTACAGATACGCAGTATTTT
j_gene: TRBJ2-3
v_gene: TRBV28
d_gene: .
abundance: .

CDR3aa: CASGLGSGYTF
CDR3nt: TGTGCCAGCGGTCTCGGGAGTGGCTACACCTTC
j_gene: TRBJ1-2
v_gene: TRBV7-8
d_gene: .
abundance: .

CDR3aa: CASSIGHFTYEQYF
CDR3nt: TGTGCCAGTAGTATCGGACACTTTACCTACGAGCAGTACTTC
j_gene: TRBJ2-7
v_gene: TRBV19
d_gene: .
abundance: .

CDR3aa: CASSPLGGEETQYF
CDR3nt: TGTGCCAGCAGCCCCCTGGGAGGCGAGGAGACCCAGTACTTC
j_gene: TRBJ2-5
v_gene: TRBV11-3
d_gene: .
abundance: .

CDR3aa: CASSLVPGNYGYTF
CDR3nt: TGTGCCAGCAGCTTAGTACCGGGGAACTATGGCTACACCTTC
j_gene: TRBJ1-2
v_gene: TRBV11-2
d_gene: .
abundance: .

CDR3aa: CASRGGQGGRDGKLFF
CDR3nt: TGTGCCAGCAGGGGGGGACAGGGAGGACGAGATGGAAAACTGTTTTTT
j_gene: TRBJ1-4
v_gene: TRBV2
d_gene: TRBD1
abundance: .

CDR3aa: CSSSPGTGRSIYGYTF
CDR3nt: TGTTCCAGCAGCCCAGGGACAGGCCGAAGTATTTATGGCTACACCTTC
j_gene: TRBJ1-2
v_gene: TRBV7-9
d_gene: TRBD1
abundance: .

CDR3aa: CASSPPDKSYEQYF
CDR3nt: TGTGCCAGCTCACCACCCGACAAATCCTACGAGCAGTACTTC
j_gene: TRBJ2-7
v_gene: TRBV18
d_gene: .
abundance: .